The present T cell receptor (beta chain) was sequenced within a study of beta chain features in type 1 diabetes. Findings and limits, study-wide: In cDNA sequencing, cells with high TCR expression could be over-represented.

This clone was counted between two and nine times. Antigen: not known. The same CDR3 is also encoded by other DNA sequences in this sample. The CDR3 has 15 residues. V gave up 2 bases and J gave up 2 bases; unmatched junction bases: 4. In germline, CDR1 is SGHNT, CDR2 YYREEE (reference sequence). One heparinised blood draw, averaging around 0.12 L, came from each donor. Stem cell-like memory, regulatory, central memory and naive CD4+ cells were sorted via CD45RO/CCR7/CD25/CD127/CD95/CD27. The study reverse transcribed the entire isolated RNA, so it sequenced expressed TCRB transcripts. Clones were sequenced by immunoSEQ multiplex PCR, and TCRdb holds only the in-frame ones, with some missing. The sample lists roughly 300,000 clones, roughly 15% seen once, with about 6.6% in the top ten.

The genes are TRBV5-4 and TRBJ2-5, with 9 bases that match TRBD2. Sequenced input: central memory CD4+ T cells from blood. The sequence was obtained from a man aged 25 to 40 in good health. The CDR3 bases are TGTGCCAGCAGCTTAGCGGGGGGAGTACAAGAGACCCAGTACTTC. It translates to CASSLAGGVQETQYF.